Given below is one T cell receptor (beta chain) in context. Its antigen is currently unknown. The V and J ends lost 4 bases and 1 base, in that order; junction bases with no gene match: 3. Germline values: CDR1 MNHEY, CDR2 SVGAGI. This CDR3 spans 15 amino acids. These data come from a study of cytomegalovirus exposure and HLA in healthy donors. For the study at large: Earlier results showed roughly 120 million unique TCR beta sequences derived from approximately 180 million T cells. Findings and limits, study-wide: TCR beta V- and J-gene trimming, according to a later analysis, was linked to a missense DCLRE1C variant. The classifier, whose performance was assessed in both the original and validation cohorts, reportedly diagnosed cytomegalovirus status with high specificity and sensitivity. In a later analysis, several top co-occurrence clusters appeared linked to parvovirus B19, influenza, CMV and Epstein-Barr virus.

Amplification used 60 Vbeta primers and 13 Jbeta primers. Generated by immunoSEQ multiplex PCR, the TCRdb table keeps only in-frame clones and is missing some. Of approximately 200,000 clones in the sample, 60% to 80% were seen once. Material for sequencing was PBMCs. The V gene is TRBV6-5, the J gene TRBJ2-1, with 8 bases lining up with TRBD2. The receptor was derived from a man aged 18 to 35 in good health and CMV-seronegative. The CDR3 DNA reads TGTGCCAGCAGTTTAGCGGGGAATTCCTACAATGAGCAGTTCTTC. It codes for CASSLAGNSYNEQFF.